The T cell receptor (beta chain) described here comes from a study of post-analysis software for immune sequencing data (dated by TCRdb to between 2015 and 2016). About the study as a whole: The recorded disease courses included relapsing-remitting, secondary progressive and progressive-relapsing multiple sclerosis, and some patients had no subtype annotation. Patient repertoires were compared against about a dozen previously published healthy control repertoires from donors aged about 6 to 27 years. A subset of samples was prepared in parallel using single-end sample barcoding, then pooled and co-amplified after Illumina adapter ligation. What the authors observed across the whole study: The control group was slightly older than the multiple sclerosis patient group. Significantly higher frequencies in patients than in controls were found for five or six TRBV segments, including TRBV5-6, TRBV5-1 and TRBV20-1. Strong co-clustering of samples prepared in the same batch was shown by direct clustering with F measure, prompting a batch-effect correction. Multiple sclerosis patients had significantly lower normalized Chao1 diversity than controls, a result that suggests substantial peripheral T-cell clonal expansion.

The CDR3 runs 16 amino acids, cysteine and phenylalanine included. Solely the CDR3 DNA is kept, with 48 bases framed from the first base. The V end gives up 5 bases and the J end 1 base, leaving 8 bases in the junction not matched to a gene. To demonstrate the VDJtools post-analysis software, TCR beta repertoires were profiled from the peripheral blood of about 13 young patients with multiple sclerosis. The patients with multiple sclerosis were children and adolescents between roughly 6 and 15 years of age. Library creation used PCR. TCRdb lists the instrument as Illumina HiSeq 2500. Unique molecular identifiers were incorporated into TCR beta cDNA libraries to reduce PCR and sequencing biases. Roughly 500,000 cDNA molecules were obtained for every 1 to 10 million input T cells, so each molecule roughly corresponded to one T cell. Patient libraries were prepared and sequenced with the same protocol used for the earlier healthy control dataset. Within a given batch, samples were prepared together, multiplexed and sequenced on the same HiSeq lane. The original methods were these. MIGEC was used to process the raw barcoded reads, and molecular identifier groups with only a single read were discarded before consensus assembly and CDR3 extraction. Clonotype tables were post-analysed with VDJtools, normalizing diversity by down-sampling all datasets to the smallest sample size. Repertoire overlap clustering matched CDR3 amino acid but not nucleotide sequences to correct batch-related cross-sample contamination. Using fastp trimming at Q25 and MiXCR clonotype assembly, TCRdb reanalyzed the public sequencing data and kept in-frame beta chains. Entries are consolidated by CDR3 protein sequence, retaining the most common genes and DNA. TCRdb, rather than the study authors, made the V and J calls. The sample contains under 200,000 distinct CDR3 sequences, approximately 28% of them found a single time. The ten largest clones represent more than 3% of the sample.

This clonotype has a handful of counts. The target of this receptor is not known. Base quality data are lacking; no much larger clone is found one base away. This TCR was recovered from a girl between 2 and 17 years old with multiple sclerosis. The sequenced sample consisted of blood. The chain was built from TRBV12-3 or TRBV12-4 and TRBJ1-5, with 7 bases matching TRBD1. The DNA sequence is TGTGCCAGCAGTCCGTACAGGGGAGTAAGCAATCAGCCCCAGCATTTT. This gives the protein CASSPYRGVSNQPQHF.